Described below is a single T cell receptor (beta chain) sequence and its context. The specificity of this receptor is unknown. The sample holds no much larger clone one base away, and base qualities are not on file. The data stem from a study of blood T cell repertoires in COVID-19 (dated by TCRdb to 2020 to 2022). Study-wide context: The collaborator samples originated in the United States, Italy and Spain and spanned the acute and convalescent phases of COVID-19. The prospective study material was composed of cDNA or gDNA derived from T cells, B-cell-depleted T cells, or PBMCs. The dataset comprised deeply sampled blood TCRbeta repertoires from subjects exposed to, actively infected with, or recovered from COVID-19. A freely available public database, intended as a resource for researchers studying the immune response to SARS-CoV-2, is where the repertoires were released. Samples came from the ongoing ImmuneRACE study (first 160 participants) plus 1,254 subjects from 6 global collaborators. A de-identified subject ID, COVID-19 status, age in years and sex were almost always included in the sample metadata. HLA class I and class II types, where available, came from metadata supplied by the sample provider rather than from assay-based typing. What the work shows at the level of the full study, not this receptor alone: Clinical and demographic metadata were provided uncurated, with the amount varying by source and participant.

In the prospective study, participants were roughly 18 to 90 years old, resided in fewer than 25 geographic areas of the United States, and were enrolled through a virtual design. In the prospective study, cohorts were assigned on the basis of participant-reported clinical history obtained from a screening survey and a study questionnaire. Recovered participants in ImmuneRACE Cohort 3 were defined as having two consecutive negative NP/OP PCR tests, clearance from a healthcare professional, or resolution of symptoms. In the prospective study, mobile phlebotomists collected whole blood, serum and a nasopharyngeal or oropharyngeal swab from each participant. Over a roughly two-month period, participants in the prospective study had the option of providing additional blood draws and questionnaires. Blood samples from the prospective study were shipped frozen or at room temperature prior to DNA extraction.

The immunoSEQ Assay, a bias-controlled multiplex PCR, was used to amplify TCRbeta CDR3 regions from genomic DNA. Per the authors' processing: The number of nucleated cells in each sample was estimated from the amplification of reference gene primers within the assay. To quantify the absolute abundance of each unique TCRbeta CDR3 rearrangement, sequence reads were collapsed and filtered. Productive Simpson clonality was computed per sample as the square root of Simpson's diversity index over productive rearrangements. TCRdb holds this immuneACCESS table with in-frame rearrangements only. Some clones are missing; in checked studies, unresolved V genes explain under half, and the rest has no known cause. D and trimming come from the DNA, and the V and J calls and clone size come from that table. The sample includes a few hundred thousand clones, with less than 95% observed a single time. The ten biggest clones cover less than 0.75% of the sample.

CDR1 is given as SGHNT and CDR2 as YENEEA, both from the germline V gene. V and J are truncated by 3 bases and 6 bases respectively, leaving an intervening sequence of 12 bases. The CDR3 measures 14 amino acids from cysteine to phenylalanine. The CDR3 DNA has 42 bases and is translated from base 1. The sequence is built from TRBV11-3 and TRBJ2-1, and TRBD2 may be the D gene, going by 5 matching bases. Sequenced material: PBMCs or T cells enriched from blood (not recorded which). The source is a man in his late teens or twenties who had recovered from COVID-19. The base sequence is TGTGCCAGCAGCTTTGGCCCCGGAGGCAATGAGCAGTTCTTC. Protein translation: CASSFGPGGNEQFF.